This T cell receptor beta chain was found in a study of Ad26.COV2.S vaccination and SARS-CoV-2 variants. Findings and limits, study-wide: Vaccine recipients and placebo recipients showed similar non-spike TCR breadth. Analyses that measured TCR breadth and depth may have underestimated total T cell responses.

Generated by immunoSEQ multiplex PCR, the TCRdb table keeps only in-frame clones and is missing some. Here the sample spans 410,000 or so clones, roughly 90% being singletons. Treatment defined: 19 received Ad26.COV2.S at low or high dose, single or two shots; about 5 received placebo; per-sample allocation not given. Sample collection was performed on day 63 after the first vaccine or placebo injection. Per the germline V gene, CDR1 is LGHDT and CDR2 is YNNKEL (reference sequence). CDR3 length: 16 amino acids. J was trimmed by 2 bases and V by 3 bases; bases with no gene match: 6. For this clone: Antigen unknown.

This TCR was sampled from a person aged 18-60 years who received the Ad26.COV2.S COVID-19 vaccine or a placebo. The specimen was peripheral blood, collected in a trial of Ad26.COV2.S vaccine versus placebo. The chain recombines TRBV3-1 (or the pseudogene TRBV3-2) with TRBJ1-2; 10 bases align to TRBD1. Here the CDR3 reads CASSHRDRGQNYGYTF. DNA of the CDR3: TGTGCCAGCAGCCACAGAGACAGGGGGCAGAACTATGGCTACACCTTC.